This T cell receptor (beta chain) derives from a study of T cells expressing NK-cell markers. In the study overall: HCMV serostatus: seven of eight sequenced donors positive, one negative.

In regard to this clonotype: Its antigen is unidentified.

General study results and limits: Whether the expanded NKG2C+ T cell clones recognized HCMV remained unclear. A range of roughly 1.0-7.0% of CD8+ T cells consisted of dominant NKG2C+ clonotypes in six donors. In several donors, dominant clonotypes made up about 25-65% of CD3+CD56-NKG2C+ cells.

The CDR3 is 17 residues long. Germline V gene lookup returns CDR1 SEHNR and CDR2 FQNEAQ (reference sequence). Each CDR3 protein gets one entry in TCRdb, which reprocessed the 5' RACE reads and gives no DNA. This sample contains just under 150,000 distinct CDR3 sequences. This receptor was obtained from a man between 18 and 29 years old in good health. This sequence joins TRBV7-9 and TRBJ2-4; TCRdb picks TRBD1, but there is no DNA to check that call. The sample was blood T cells: a sorted CD56 or NKG2C T cell subset, CD4+ or CD8+ T cells, or bulk PBMC T cells (not recorded which). The CDR3 loop is CASSLGRDGLAKNIQYF.